This T cell receptor beta chain was obtained from a study of tumor and adjacent non-tumor tissue in lung cancer. CDR1 and CDR2 (germline): SQVTM, ANQGSEA. V shed 4 bases and J shed 12 bases, with 16 bases lying between them. The CDR3 sequence is 12 residues long. The template was RNA from unsorted bulk tissue. This non-tumor lung sample came from over 3 cm beyond the tumor edge. Newly diagnosed lung cancer patients had thoracic surgery in China, August–late 2014, without prior chemotherapy. The library came from three nested PCR rounds adapted from ARM-PCR protocols. TCRdb re-analysed the multiplex PCR reads in MiXCR, keeping a single row per CDR3 protein. The table has 60,000 or so distinct CDR3 sequences, roughly two thirds seen once. Broader study findings: Top 100 clones took a larger repertoire share in normal lung.

Points on this clonotype: Its antigen is not known.

Sequenced sample: distant non-tumor lung tissue. This TCR came from an older man with non-small cell lung cancer. The V gene is TRBV29-1, the J gene TRBJ2-1; D is uncertain. The CDR3 reads CSVVVRSDVQFF. The CDR3 region has the DNA TGCAGCGTTGTAGTCCGGAGTGATGTGCAGTTCTTC.